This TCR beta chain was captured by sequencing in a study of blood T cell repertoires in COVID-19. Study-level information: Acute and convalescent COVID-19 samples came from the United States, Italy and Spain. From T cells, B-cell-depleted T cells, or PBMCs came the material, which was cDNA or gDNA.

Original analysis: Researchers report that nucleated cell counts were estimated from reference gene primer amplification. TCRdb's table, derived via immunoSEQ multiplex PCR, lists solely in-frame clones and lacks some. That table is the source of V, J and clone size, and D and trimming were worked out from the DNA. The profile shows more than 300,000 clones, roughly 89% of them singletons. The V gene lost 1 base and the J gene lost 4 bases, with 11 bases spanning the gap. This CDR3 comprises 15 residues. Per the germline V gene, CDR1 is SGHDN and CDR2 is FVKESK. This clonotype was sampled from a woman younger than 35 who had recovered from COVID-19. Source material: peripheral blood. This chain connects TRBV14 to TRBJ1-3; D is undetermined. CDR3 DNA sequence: TGTGCCAGCAGCCAAGGGCCGCAATCCGGAAACACCATATATTTT. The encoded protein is CASSQGPQSGNTIYF.